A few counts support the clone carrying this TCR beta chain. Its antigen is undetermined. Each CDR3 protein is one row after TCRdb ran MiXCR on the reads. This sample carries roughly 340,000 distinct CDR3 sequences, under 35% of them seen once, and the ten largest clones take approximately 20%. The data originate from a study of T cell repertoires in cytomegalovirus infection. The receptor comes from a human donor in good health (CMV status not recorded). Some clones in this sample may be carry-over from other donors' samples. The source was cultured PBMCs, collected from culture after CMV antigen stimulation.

This CDR3 reads CSGRTQETQYF. The CDR3 nucleotides read TGCAGTGGTCGGACGCAAGAGACCCAGTACTTC. V usage is TRBV20-1 and J usage is TRBJ2-5, with D unclear. V dropped 7 bases and J dropped 2 bases, with 8 bases sitting between them. Germline CDR1 reads DFQATT; CDR2 reads SNEGSKA (reference sequence). The length of the CDR3 is 11 residues.